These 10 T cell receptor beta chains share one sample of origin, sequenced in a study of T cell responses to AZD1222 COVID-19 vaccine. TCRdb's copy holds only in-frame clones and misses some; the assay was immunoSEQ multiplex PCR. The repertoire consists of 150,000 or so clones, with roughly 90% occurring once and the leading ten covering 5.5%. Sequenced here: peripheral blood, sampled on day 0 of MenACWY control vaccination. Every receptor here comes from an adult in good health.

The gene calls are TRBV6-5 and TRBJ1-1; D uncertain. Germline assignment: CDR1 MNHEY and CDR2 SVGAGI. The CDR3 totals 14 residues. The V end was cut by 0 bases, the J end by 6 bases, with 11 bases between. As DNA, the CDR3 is TGTGCCAGCAGTTACTCGAAGACATCTCCTGAAGCTTTCTTT. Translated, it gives CASSYSKTSPEAFF.

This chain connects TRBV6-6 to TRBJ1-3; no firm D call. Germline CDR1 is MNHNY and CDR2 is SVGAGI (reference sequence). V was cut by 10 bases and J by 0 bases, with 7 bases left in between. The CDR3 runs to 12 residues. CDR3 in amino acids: CATENSGNTIYF. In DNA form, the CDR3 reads TGTGCCACGGAAAACTCTGGAAACACCATATATTTT.

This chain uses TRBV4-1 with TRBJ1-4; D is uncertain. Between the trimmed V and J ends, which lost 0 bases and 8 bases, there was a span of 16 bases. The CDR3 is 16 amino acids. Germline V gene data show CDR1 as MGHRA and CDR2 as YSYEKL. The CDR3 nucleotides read TGCGCCAGCAGCCAAGATAAGGCTAATCTGCCAGAAAAACTGTTTTTT. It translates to CASSQDKANLPEKLFF.

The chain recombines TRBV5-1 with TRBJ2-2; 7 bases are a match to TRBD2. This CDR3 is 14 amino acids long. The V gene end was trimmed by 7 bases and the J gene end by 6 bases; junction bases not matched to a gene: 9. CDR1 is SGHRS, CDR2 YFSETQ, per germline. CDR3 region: CASRGEPFAGELFF. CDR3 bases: TGCGCCAGCCGGGGGGAGCCTTTTGCCGGGGAGCTGTTTTTT.

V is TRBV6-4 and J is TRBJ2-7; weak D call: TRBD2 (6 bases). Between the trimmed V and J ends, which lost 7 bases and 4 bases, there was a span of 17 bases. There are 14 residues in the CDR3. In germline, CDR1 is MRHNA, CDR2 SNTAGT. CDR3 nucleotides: TGTGCCAGCACGGGGTGCGGGGTTGCATACGAGCAGTACGTC. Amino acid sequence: CASTGCGVAYEQYV.

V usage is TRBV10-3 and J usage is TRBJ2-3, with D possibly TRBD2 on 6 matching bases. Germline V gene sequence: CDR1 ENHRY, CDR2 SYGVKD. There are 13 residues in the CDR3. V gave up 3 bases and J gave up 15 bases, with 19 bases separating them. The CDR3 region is CAISDFREESVYF. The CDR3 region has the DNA TGTGCCATCAGTGACTTCAGGGAGGAGAGTGTTTATTTT.

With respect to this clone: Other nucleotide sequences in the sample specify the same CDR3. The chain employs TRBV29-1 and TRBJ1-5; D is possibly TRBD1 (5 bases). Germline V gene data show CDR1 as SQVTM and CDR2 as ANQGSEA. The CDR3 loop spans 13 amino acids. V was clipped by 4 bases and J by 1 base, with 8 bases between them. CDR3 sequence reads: CSVGGGSNQPQHF. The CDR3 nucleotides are TGCAGCGTTGGCGGGGGAAGCAATCAGCCCCAGCATTTT.

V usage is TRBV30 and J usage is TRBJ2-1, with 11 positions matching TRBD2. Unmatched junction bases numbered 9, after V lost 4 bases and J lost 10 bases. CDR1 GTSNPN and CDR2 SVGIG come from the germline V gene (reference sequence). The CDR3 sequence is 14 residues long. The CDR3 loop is CAWTILAGAGEQFF. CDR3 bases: TGTGCCTGGACGATACTAGCGGGAGCGGGGGAGCAGTTCTTC.

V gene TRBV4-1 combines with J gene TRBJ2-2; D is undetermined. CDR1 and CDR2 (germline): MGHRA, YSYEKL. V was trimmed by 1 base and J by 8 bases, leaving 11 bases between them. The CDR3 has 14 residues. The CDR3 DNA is TGCGCCAGCAGCCAAGCTCCTGTGACTGGGGAGCTGTTTTTT. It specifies CASSQAPVTGELFF.

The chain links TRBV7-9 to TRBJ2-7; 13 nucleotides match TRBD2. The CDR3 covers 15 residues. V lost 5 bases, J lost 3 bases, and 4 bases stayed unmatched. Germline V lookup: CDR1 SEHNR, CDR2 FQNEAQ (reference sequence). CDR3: CASSARTSGSYEQYF. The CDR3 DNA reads TGTGCCAGCAGCGCCCGGACTAGCGGGAGCTACGAGCAGTACTTC.